Listed below are T cell receptor beta chains from one sample, sequenced in a study of cytomegalovirus exposure and HLA in healthy donors. Some clones are missing from TCRdb's copy, which holds only in-frame ones; the method was immunoSEQ multiplex PCR. The sample consists of roughly 150,000 clones, 75% to 90% of them appearing once. Material: PBMCs. The receptors derive from a boy between 2 and 15 years old in good health and CMV-seronegative. Each CDR3 is given with its conserved first and last residue. The D gene is left open where the match is weak. Size is omitted from some rows. Given values are once, few, many or a class for expanded clones.

d_gene,v_gene,abundance,j_gene,CDR3aa,CDR3nt
TRBD2,TRBV6-6,-,TRBJ2-7,CASSVTSGSYEQYF,TGTGCCAGCAGTGTCACTAGCGGGAGCTACGAGCAGTACTTC
-,TRBV6-6,-,TRBJ2-3,CARTEGGCTDTQYF,TGTGCCAGGACGGAGGGTGGGTGCACAGATACGCAGTATTTT
-,TRBV7-9,-,TRBJ1-2,CASGGYTF,TGTGCCTCGGGGGGCTACACCTTC
TRBD2,TRBV5-6,-,TRBJ2-5,CASSLARGLAYQETQYF,TGTGCCAGCAGCTTGGCCCGGGGACTAGCCTACCAAGAGACCCAGTACTTC
-,TRBV7-3,-,TRBJ2-7,CASSAQGGKYEQYF,TGTGCCAGCAGCGCTCAGGGAGGTAAGTACGAGCAGTACTTC
-,TRBV28,few,TRBJ2-4,CASTLSEVGKNIQYF,TGTGCCAGCACTCTCTCTGAGGTTGGCAAAAACATTCAGTACTTC
-,TRBV2,-,TRBJ1-4,CASTVFLRGELFF,TGTGCCAGCACGGTATTCCTTCGCGGAGAACTGTTTTTT
-,TRBV10-3,-,TRBJ2-1,CAITAEGRSSYNEQFF,TGTGCCATCACAGCGGAAGGCCGCAGCTCCTACAATGAGCAGTTCTTC
-,TRBV6-1,-,TRBJ2-2,CASNLRGDTGELFF,TGTGCCAGCAACCTCAGGGGAGACACCGGGGAGCTGTTTTTT
TRBD1,TRBV15,-,TRBJ2-7,CATSWTGFDEQYF,TGTGCCACCAGCTGGACAGGGTTCGACGAGCAGTACTTC
-,TRBV7-9,-,TRBJ1-2,CASSSNLRGGGDYGYTF,TGTGCCAGCAGCTCAAATCTACGCGGCGGAGGGGACTATGGCTACACCTTC
TRBD2,TRBV2,-,TRBJ2-3,CASSVHLAGGPTDTQYF,TGTGCCAGCAGTGTCCATCTAGCGGGGGGGCCAACAGATACGCAGTATTTT
TRBD2,TRBV5-1,-,TRBJ2-1,CASSFTSGSRGGKQFF,TGCGCCAGCAGCTTTACTAGCGGGAGTAGGGGGGGAAAGCAGTTCTTC
-,TRBV7-2,-,TRBJ2-5,CASSFWRGETQYF,TGTGCCAGCAGCTTTTGGCGCGGGGAGACCCAGTACTTC
TRBD1,TRBV9,once,TRBJ2-5,CASSVGDDRGRETQYF,TGTGCCAGCAGCGTAGGGGACGACAGGGGGAGAGAGACCCAGTACTTC
TRBD1,TRBV2,-,TRBJ1-4,CASIGQGATNEKLFF,TGTGCCAGCATAGGACAGGGGGCTACTAATGAAAAACTGTTTTTT
-,TRBV19,-,TRBJ2-3,CASRDNTQYF,TGTGCCAGCCGAGACAATACGCAGTATTTT
-,TRBV7-6,-,TRBJ2-3,CASSSTGLLSDTQYF,TGTGCCAGCAGCTCGACGGGACTCCTTAGCGATACGCAGTATTTT
-,TRBV4-3,few,TRBJ1-2,CASSQDRQASYGYTF,TGCGCCAGCAGCCAAGACCGACAGGCGTCCTATGGCTACACCTTC
TRBD2,TRBV7-6,-,TRBJ2-5,CASSLSLAGGPETQYF,TGTGCCAGCAGCTTATCCCTAGCGGGGGGTCCGGAGACCCAGTACTTC
-,TRBV6-5,-,TRBJ1-2,CASSYRLVTF,TGTGCCAGCAGTTACCGTCTTGTCACCTTC
TRBD1,TRBV19,-,TRBJ1-1,CASSADRDTEAFF,TGTGCCAGTAGTGCGGACAGGGACACTGAAGCTTTCTTT
-,TRBV5-6,-,TRBJ2-2,CASSNSGQKGFTGELFF,TGTGCCAGCAGCAATTCCGGACAGAAGGGGTTCACCGGGGAGCTGTTTTTT
-,TRBV6-6,-,TRBJ2-3,CASSWVATDTQYF,TGTGCCAGCAGTTGGGTAGCGACGGATACGCAGTATTTT
TRBD2,TRBV7-9,-,TRBJ2-3,CASSLAGLAGADTQYF,TGTGCCAGCAGCTTAGCGGGACTAGCGGGGGCAGATACGCAGTATTTT
-,TRBV5-4,-,TRBJ1-3,CASSLDWSSGNTIYF,TGTGCCAGCAGCTTGGACTGGTCCTCTGGAAACACCATATATTTT
TRBD1,TRBV6-1,-,TRBJ1-1,CASSKDRAAKTEAFF,TGTGCCAGCAGTAAAGACAGGGCCGCGAAAACTGAAGCTTTCTTT
TRBD1,TRBV7-9,-,TRBJ1-2,CSSSLAYRGQGYGYTF,TGTTCCAGCAGCTTAGCTTACAGGGGGCAGGGCTATGGCTACACCTTC
-,TRBV15,-,TRBJ2-1,CATSTGLHYSNEQFF,TGTGCCACCAGCACCGGACTACATTACAGCAATGAGCAGTTCTTC
-,TRBV19,-,TRBJ2-2,CASSIRTGVDTGELFF,TGTGCCAGTAGTATCCGGACCGGGGTAGACACCGGGGAGCTGTTTTTT
-,TRBV7-9,-,TRBJ2-7,CASSYSETYEQYF,TGTGCCAGCAGCTATAGCGAGACCTACGAGCAGTACTTC